The sequence of this T cell receptor beta chain was determined in a study of blood T cell repertoires in COVID-19. As for the study in general: Spain, Italy and the United States supplied samples that represented acute and convalescent COVID-19. T cells, B-cell-depleted T cells, or PBMCs supplied cDNA or gDNA.

The germline gives CDR1 LGHNT, CDR2 FRNRAP. Germline trimming cut 3 bases from V and 7 bases from J; bases unmatched to any gene: 1. The CDR3 spans 13 residues. This clone was detected once. In the authors' methods: Researchers report that nucleated cell counts were estimated from reference gene primer amplification. Clones were read by immunoSEQ multiplex PCR, and TCRdb kept only the in-frame ones, dropping some. That table gives V, J and clone size, and the DNA gave D and trimming. The repertoire holds about 100,000 clones, with about 85% as singletons. The receptor was isolated from a human donor in a cohort sampled during active COVID-19. The chain employs TRBV12-5 and TRBJ1-5; the match to TRBD1 covers 9 bases. Material: peripheral blood. This CDR3 is CASGLTGGQPQHF. DNA for the CDR3: TGTGCTAGTGGTTTAACAGGGGGCCAGCCCCAGCATTTT.